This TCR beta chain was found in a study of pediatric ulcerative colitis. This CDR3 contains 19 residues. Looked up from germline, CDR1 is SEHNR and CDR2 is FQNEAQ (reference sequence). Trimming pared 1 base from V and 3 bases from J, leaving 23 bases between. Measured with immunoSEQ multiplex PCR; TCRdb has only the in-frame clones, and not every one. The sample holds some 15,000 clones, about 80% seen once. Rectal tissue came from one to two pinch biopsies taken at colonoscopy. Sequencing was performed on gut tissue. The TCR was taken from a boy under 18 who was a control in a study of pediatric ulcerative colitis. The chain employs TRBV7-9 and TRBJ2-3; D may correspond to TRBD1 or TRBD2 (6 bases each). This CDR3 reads CASSLGPCCFGGRTDTQYF. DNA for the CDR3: TGTGCCAGCAGCTTAGGGCCTTGTTGTTTCGGGGGCCGTACAGATACGCAGTATTTT.